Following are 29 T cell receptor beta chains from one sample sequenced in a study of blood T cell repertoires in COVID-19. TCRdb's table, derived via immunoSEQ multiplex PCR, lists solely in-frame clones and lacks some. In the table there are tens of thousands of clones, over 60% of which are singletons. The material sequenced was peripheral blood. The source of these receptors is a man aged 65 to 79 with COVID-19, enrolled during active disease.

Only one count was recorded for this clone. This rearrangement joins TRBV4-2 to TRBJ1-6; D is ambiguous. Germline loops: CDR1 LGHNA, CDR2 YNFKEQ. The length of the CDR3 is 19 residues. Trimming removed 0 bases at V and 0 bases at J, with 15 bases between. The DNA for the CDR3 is TGTGCCAGCAGCCAAGATGGGAGCAAGACCTACTCCTATAATTCACCCCTCCACTTT. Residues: CASSQDGSKTYSYNSPLHF.

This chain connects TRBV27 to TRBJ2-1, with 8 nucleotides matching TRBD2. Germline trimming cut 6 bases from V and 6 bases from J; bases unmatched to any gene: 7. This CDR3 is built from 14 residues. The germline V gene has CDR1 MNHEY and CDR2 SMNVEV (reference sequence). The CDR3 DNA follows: TGTGCCAGCAGAAGCGGGAGAGGGACCAATGAGCAGTTCTTC. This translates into CASRSGRGTNEQFF.

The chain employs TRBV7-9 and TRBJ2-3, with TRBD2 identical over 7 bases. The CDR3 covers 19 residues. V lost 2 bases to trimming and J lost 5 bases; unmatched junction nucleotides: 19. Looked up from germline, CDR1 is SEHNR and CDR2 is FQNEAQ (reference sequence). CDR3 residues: CASSLHLAASLIAGDTQYF. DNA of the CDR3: TGTGCCAGCAGCTTACACCTAGCGGCTTCCCTTATCGCGGGAGATACGCAGTATTTT.

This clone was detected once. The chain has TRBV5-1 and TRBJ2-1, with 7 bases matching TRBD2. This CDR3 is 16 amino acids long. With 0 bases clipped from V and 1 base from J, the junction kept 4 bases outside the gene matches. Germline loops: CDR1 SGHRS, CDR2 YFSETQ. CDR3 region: CASSLVAGASYNEQFF. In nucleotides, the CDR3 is TGCGCCAGCAGCTTGGTTGCGGGAGCTTCCTACAATGAGCAGTTCTTC. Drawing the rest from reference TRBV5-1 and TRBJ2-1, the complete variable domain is KAGVTQTPRYLIKTRGQQVTLSCSPISGHRSVSWYQQTPGQGLQFLFEYFSETQRNKGNFPGRFSGRQFSNSRSEMNVSTLELGDSALYLCASSLVAGASYNEQFFGPGTRLTVL.

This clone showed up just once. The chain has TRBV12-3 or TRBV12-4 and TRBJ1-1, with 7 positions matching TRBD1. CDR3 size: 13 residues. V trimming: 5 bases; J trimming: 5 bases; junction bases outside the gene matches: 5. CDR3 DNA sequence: TGTGCCAGCAGTGCCAGGGGGAGGACTGAAGCTTTCTTT. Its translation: CASSARGRTEAFF.

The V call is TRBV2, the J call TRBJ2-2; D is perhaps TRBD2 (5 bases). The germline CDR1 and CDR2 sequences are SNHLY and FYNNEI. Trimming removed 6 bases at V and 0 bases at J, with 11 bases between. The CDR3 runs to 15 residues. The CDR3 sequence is CASRTDGANTGELFF. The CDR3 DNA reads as TGTGCCAGCAGGACGGACGGGGCGAACACCGGGGAGCTGTTTTTT. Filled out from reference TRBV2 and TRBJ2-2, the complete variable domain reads EPEVTQTPSHQVTQMGQEVILRCVPISNHLYFYWYRQILGQKVEFLVSFYNNEISEKSEIFDDQFSVERPDGSNFTLKIRSTKLEDSAMYFCASRTDGANTGELFFGEGSRLTVL.

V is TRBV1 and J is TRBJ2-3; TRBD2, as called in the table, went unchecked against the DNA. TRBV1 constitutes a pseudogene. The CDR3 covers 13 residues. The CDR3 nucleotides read TGCACCAGATCGCCACCCCGGACAGATACGCAGTATTTT. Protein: CTRSPPRTDTQYF.

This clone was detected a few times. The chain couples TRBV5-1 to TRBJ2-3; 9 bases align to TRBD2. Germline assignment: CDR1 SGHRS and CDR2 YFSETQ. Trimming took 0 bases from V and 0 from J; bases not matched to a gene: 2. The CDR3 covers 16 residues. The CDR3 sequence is CASSLGAGGSTDTQYF. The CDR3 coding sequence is TGCGCCAGCAGCTTGGGGGCGGGGGGGAGCACAGATACGCAGTATTTT.

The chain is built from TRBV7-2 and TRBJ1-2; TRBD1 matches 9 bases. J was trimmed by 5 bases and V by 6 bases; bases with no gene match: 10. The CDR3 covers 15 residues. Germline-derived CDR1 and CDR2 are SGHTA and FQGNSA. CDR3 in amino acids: CASSTPLGQGYGYTF. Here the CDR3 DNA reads TGTGCCAGCAGTACTCCTCTCGGACAGGGGTATGGCTACACCTTC.

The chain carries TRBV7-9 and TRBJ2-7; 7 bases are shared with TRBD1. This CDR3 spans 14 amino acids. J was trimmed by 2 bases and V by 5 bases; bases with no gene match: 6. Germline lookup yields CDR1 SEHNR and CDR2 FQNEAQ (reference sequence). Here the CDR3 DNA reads TGTGCCAGCAGCGAGGACAGGACGGCCTACGAGCAGTACTTC. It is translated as CASSEDRTAYEQYF.

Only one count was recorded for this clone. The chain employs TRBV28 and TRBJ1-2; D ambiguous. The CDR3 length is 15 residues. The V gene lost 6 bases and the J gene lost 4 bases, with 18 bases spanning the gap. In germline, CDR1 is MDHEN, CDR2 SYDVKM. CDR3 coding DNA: TGTGCCAGCAGCCCCGGTGGCAGGCGAACCTATGGCTACACCTTC. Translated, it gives CASSPGGRRTYGYTF.

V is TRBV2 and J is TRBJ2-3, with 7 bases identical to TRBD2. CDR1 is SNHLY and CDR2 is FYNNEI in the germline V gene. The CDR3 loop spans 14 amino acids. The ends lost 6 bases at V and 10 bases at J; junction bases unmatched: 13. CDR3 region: CASRLRAGHSPQYF. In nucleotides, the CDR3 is TGTGCCAGCAGGCTCCGAGCGGGGCACTCCCCGCAGTATTTT.

The chain's CDR3 is CASSQEDYRETQYF. The DNA of the CDR3 is TGCGCCAGCAGCCAAGAGGACTACCGGGAGACCCAGTACTTC. The genes are TRBV4-1 and TRBJ2-5; D is possibly TRBD2 (6 bases). Looked up from germline, CDR1 is MGHRA and CDR2 is YSYEKL. The length of the CDR3 is 14 residues. With 0 bases removed from V and 5 bases from J, the gap between germline ends came to 10 bases.

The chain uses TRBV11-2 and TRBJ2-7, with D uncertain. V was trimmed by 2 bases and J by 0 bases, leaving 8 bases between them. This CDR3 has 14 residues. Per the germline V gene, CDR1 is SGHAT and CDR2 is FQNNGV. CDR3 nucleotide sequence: TGTGCCAGCAGCTTAACCTGGAGCTCCTACGAGCAGTACTTC. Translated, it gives CASSLTWSSYEQYF.

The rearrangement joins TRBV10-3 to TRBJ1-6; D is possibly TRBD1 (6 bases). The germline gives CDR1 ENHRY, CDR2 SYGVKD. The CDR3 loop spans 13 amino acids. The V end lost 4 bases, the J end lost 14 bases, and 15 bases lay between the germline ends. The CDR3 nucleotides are TGTGCCATCAGTGCAATACAGGGTTTGGCCCTCCACTTT. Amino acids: CAISAIQGLALHF.

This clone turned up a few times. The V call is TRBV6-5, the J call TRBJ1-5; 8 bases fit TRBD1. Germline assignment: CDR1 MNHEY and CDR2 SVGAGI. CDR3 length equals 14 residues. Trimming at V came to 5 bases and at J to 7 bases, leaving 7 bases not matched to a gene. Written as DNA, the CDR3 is TGTGCCAGCAGTCCGATGACAGGGGTGCAGCCCCAGCATTTT. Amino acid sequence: CASSPMTGVQPQHF.

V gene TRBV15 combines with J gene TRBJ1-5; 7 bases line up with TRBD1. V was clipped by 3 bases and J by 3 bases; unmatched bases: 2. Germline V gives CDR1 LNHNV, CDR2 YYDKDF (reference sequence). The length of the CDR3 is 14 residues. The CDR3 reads CATSRGQTNQPQHF. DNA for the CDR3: TGTGCCACCAGCAGGGGACAGACCAATCAGCCCCAGCATTTT.

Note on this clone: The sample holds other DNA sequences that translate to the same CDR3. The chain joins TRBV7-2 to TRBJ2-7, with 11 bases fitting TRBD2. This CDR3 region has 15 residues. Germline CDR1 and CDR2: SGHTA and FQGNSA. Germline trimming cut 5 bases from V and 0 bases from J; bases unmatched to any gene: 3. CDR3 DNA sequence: TGTGCCAGCAGCCGTACTAGCGGGAGCTCCTACGAGCAGTACTTC. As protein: CASSRTSGSSYEQYF.

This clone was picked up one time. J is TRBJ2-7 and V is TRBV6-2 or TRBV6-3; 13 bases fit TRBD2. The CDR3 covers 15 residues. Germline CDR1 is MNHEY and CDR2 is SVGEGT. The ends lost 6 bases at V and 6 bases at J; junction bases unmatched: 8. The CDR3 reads CASSILAGGPAEQYF. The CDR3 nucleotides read TGTGCCAGCAGCATACTAGCGGGAGGGCCGGCCGAGCAGTACTTC.

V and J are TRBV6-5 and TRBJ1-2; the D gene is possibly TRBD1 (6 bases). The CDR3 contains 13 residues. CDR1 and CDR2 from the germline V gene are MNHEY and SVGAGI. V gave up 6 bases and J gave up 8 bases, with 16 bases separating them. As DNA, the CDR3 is TGTGCCAGCAGGACCGGGACAAATGGAGGCTACACCTTC. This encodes CASRTGTNGGYTF.

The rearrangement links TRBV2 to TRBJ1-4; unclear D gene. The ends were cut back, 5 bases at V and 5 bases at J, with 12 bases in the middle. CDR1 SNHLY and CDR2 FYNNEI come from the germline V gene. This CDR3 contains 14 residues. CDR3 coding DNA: TGTGCCAGCAGTCAGGAGGAGAAGAATGAAAAACTGTTTTTT. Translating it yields CASSQEEKNEKLFF.

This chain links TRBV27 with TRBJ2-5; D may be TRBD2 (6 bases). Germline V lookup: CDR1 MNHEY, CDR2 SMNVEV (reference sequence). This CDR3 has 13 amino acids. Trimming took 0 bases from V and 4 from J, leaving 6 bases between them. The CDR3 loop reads CASSLSRGETQYF. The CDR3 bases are TGTGCCAGCAGTTTATCGCGGGGAGAGACCCAGTACTTC.

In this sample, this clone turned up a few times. The DNA for the CDR3 is TGTGCCAGCAGTTCTCCGCGGGGGGGGGCCTCCTACGAGCAGTACTTC. Translated, it gives CASSSPRGGASYEQYF. The J gene is TRBJ2-7, the V gene TRBV27; 9 nucleotides align to TRBD2. The CDR3 is 16 amino acids. CDR1 is MNHEY and CDR2 is SMNVEV in the germline V gene (reference sequence). V was clipped by 4 bases and J by 0 bases; unmatched bases: 7.

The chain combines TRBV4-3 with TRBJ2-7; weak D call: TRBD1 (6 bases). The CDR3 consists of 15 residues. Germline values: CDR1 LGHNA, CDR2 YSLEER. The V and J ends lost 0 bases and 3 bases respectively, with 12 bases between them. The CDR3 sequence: CASSQEFQGNYEQYF. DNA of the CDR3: TGCGCCAGCAGCCAAGAATTCCAGGGGAACTACGAGCAGTACTTC.

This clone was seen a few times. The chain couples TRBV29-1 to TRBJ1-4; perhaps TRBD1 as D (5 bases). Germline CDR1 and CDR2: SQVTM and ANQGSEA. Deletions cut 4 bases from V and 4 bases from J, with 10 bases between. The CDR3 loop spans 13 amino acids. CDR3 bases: TGCAGCGTTGCCACAGGCAGTAATGAAAAACTGTTTTTT. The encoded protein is CSVATGSNEKLFF.

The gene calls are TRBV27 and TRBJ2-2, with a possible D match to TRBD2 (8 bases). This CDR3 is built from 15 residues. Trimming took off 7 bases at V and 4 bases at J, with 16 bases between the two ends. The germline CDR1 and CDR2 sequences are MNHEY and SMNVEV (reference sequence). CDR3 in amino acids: CASNTGGGLTGELFF. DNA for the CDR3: TGTGCCAGCAACACGGGAGGGGGCCTCACCGGGGAGCTGTTTTTT.

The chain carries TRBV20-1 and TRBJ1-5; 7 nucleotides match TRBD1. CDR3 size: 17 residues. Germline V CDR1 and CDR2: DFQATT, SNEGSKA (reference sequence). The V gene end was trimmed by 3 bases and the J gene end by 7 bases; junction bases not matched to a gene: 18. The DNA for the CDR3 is TGCAGTGCTAGTCCTCCCCCCCTGACAGGGTCGGACCAGCCCCAGCATTTT. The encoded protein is CSASPPPLTGSDQPQHF.

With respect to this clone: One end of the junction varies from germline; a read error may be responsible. CDR3 in amino acids: CASRIAGSTDTQYF. CDR3 nucleotide sequence: TGTGCCAGTAGGATAGCGGGGAGCACAGATACGCAGTATTTT. The rearrangement links TRBV19 to TRBJ2-3; TRBD2 matches at 8 bases. The CDR3 runs to 14 residues. The V gene's germline CDR1 is LNHDA and CDR2 SQIVND (reference sequence).

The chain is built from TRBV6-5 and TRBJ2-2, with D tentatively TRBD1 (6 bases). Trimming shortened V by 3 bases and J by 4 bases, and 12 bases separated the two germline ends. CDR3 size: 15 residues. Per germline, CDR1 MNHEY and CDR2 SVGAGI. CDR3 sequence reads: CASSYETGSTGELFF. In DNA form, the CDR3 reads TGTGCCAGCAGTTATGAGACAGGTTCCACCGGGGAGCTGTTTTTT.